Described below is a single T cell receptor beta chain sequence and its context. Its antigen remains unknown. The data originate from a study of cytomegalovirus exposure and HLA in healthy donors. Study outcomes and limitations: Rarity marked most TCR sequences, yet some public TCRs occurred in many donors. The classifier reportedly diagnosed cytomegalovirus status with high specificity and sensitivity. Common viral pathogens seemed to be connected with several of the most significant clusters, according to a later analysis. TCR beta V segments were, for the most part, productive about 87% or about 30% of the time in an earlier analysis.

Germline V gene data show CDR1 as SQVTM and CDR2 as ANQGSEA. Trimming pared 4 bases from V and 8 bases from J, leaving 20 bases between. This CDR3 is 14 amino acids long. PCR was performed using 60 Vbeta and 13 Jbeta primers. Here immunoSEQ multiplex PCR was the method, and the copy in TCRdb shows in-frame clones only, minus some. This table holds around 190,000 clones. The rearrangement uses TRBV29-1 and TRBJ1-1, with D possibly TRBD1 on 5 matching bases. This clonotype was obtained from a woman aged 30 to 39 in good health and CMV-seropositive. What was sequenced was PBMCs. This chain's CDR3 is CSVGGGGRFREAFF. The CDR3 coding sequence is TGCAGCGTTGGCGGGGGGGGACGCTTTCGGGAAGCTTTCTTT.